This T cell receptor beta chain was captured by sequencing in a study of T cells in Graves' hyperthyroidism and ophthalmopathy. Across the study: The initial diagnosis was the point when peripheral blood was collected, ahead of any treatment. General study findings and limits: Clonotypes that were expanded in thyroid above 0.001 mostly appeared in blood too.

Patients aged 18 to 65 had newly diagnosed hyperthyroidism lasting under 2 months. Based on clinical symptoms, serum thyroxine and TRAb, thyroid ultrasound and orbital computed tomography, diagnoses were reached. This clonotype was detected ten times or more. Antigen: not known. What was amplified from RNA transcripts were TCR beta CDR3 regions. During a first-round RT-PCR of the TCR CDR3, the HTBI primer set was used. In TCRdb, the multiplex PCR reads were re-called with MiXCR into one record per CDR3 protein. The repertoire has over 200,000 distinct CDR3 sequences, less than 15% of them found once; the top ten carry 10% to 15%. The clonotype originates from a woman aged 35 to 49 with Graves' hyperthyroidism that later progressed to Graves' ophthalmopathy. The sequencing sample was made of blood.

The CDR3, as DNA: TGTGCCAGCAGCTCCGGACAGATATTAAACACTGAAGCTTTCTTT. Translated, it gives CASSSGQILNTEAFF. The gene calls are TRBV13 and TRBJ1-1; D is possibly TRBD1 (6 bases). The CDR3 consists of 15 residues. V was clipped by 4 bases and J by 2 bases, with 14 bases between them. From germline, CDR1 is PRHDT and CDR2 FYEKMQ (reference sequence).